This T cell receptor beta chain was documented in a study of T cell changes during pregnancy in multiple sclerosis. This CDR3 comprises 14 residues. Trimming took off 4 bases at V and 3 bases at J, with 12 bases between the two ends. Looked up from germline, CDR1 is MNHNY and CDR2 is SVGAGI (reference sequence). Sequenced by immunoSEQ multiplex PCR; TCRdb stores in-frame clones only, minus some. In the table there are about 93,000 clones, around 94% of which are singletons. The gene calls are TRBV6-6 and TRBJ1-2; D is unclear. The origin of this receptor is a female donor with multiple sclerosis, enrolled in a pregnancy study. Sequenced here: peripheral blood, sampled after pregnancy. The DNA for the CDR3 is TGTGCCAGCAGTTGGAGCGGAACTGACTATGGCTACACCTTC. It yields the protein CASSWSGTDYGYTF.